The clone carrying this T cell receptor beta chain was recorded once. Its target is unknown. The libraries were made with immunoSEQ version 4 in survey mode. The protocol was immunoSEQ multiplex PCR, while the TCRdb copy is restricted to in-frame clones and leaves out a portion. Here the sample spans roughly 32,000 clones, 80% to 90% being singletons. Cells were stimulated with CMV-infected fibroblast lysates at about 10 ug/mL. CD40L-negative CD69-negative CD45RO-high memory CD4+ T cells were sorted as populations depleted of antigen-responding cells. This sample is part of a study of persistence of HIV-infected CD4 T cells. This TCR derives from an adult man with HIV who was CMV-seropositive. The source material was CD4+ T cells sorted from PBMCs after roughly 17-hour stimulation, sampled from a patient who received antiretroviral therapy.

The CDR3 sequence is CASSVDDSGTGVSPLHF. Here the CDR3 DNA reads TGTGCCAGCAGCGTAGACGATTCGGGGACAGGGGTCTCACCCCTCCACTTT. The chain carries TRBV9 and TRBJ1-6, with TRBD1 matching 10 bases. Germline CDR1 and CDR2: SGDLS and YYNGEE. J lost 10 bases, V lost 0 bases, and 10 bases had no gene match. The length of the CDR3 is 17 residues.